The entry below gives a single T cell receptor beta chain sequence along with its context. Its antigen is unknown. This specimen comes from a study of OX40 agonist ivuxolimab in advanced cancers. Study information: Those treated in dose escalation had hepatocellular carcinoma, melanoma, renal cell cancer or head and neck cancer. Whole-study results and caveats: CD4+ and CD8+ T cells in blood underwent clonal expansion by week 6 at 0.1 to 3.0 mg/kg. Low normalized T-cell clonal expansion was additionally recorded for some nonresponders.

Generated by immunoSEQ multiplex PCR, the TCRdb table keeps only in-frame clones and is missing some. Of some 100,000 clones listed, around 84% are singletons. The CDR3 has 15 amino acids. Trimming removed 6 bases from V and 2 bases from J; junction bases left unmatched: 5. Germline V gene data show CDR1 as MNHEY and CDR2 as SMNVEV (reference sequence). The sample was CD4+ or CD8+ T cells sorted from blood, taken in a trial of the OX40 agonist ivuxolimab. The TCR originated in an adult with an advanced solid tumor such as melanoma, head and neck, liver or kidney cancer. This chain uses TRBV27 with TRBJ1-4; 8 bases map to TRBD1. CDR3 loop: CASSPQGGTNEKLFF. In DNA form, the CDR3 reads TGTGCCAGCAGCCCACAGGGGGGCACTAATGAAAAACTGTTTTTT.